A single sample gave rise to the 31 T cell receptor beta chains below, sequenced in a study of cytomegalovirus exposure and HLA in healthy donors. Vbeta (60) and Jbeta (13) primers were used in the PCR. The assay was immunoSEQ multiplex PCR, and TCRdb's table has in-frame clones only and misses some. The data hold 65,000 to 90,000 clones, with 76% observed a single time. Sequencing was done on a sample of PBMCs. These receptors were collected from a man between 35 and 55 years old in good health and CMV-seronegative.

The chain links TRBV6-5 to TRBJ2-2; 8 nucleotides match TRBD2. The CDR3 runs to 16 residues. From germline, CDR1 is MNHEY and CDR2 SVGAGI. After removal of 2 bases from V and 5 bases from J, the junction contained 7 bases not matched to a gene. This CDR3 is CASSYGGAGVTGELFF. In nucleotides, the CDR3 is TGTGCCAGCAGTTACGGTGGAGCGGGGGTAACCGGGGAGCTGTTTTTT.

The chain recombines TRBV19 with TRBJ2-7; 13 nucleotides align to TRBD2. Germline V gene lookup returns CDR1 LNHDA and CDR2 SQIVND (reference sequence). The ends lost 4 bases at V and 2 bases at J; junction bases unmatched: 5. The CDR3 has 16 residues. For the CDR3, the DNA is TGTGCCAGTAGTAGGAGGACTAGCGGGGGAACCTACGAGCAGTACTTC. Translating it yields CASSRRTSGGTYEQYF. Drawing the rest from reference TRBV19 and TRBJ2-7, the complete variable domain is DGGITQSPKYLFRKEGQNVTLSCEQNLNHDAMYWYRQDPGQGLRLIYYSQIVNDFQKGDIAEGYSVSREKKESFPLTVTSAQKNPTAFYLCASSRRTSGGTYEQYFGPGTRLTVT.

This chain joins TRBV9 and TRBJ1-2, with 8 positions matching TRBD1. The CDR3 has 14 residues. V lost 4 bases, J lost 6 bases, and 8 bases stayed unmatched. From germline, CDR1 is SGDLS and CDR2 YYNGEE. CDR3 coding DNA: TGTGCCAGCAGCCACCCCGGGACAGGAAATGGCTACACCTTC. Residues: CASSHPGTGNGYTF. Full variable domain (missing parts from reference TRBV9 and TRBJ1-2): DSGVTQTPKHLITATGQRVTLRCSPRSGDLSVYWYQQSLDQGLQFLIQYYNGEERAKGNILERFSAQQFPDLHSELNLSSLELGDSALYFCASSHPGTGNGYTFGSGTRLTVV.

This chain links TRBV5-5 with TRBJ2-1; 9 bases map to TRBD2. The trim removed 3 bases at V and 4 bases at J, leaving 8 bases unmatched. The CDR3 totals 16 residues. CDR1 and CDR2 from the germline V gene are SGHKS and YYEKEE (reference sequence). For the CDR3, the DNA is TGTGCCAGCAGCTACCGTTCGAGCGGGGGGTACAATGAGCAGTTCTTC. Protein sequence: CASSYRSSGGYNEQFF.

For this clone: No conserved phenylalanine or tryptophan is present at the end of the CDR3, so a read error is the likely explanation. The chain has TRBV5-6 and TRBJ1-5; a possible D gene is TRBD1 (5 bases). CDR1 is SGHDT, CDR2 YYEEEE, per germline. The germline V and J ends were trimmed by 3 bases and 2 bases, with 15 bases remaining between them. The CDR3 has 16 residues. CDR3 amino acids: CASSYLRDSGNQPQHV. The CDR3 region has the DNA TGTGCCAGCAGCTACCTTCGGGACTCGGGCAATCAGCCCCAGCATGTT.

The V call is TRBV28, the J call TRBJ2-1; D might be TRBD1 (5 bases). CDR3 length: 13 amino acids. V gave up 7 bases and J gave up 8 bases, with 15 bases separating them. Per the germline V gene, CDR1 is MDHEN and CDR2 is SYDVKM. The CDR3 here is CASTFRGSDEQFF. The CDR3 DNA reads TGTGCCAGCACCTTTAGGGGTTCGGATGAGCAGTTCTTC.

This chain links TRBV27 with TRBJ1-2; perhaps TRBD1 as D (5 bases). V shed 5 bases and J shed 6 bases, with 13 bases lying between them. CDR1 and CDR2 (germline): MNHEY, SMNVEV (reference sequence). The CDR3 consists of 13 residues. The CDR3 nucleotides are TGTGCCAGCAGTCCCAGAACGGGGGATGGCTACACCTTC. The encoded protein is CASSPRTGDGYTF.

About this clone itself: Germline is not matched at one junction end, which may reflect a read error. The chain combines TRBV5-4 with TRBJ1-4; perhaps TRBD1 as D (5 bases). The CDR3 has 14 residues. CDR1 SGHNT and CDR2 YYREEE come from the germline V gene (reference sequence). CDR3 region: CASSFREGDEKPFF. Written as DNA, the CDR3 is TGTGCCAGCAGCTTCAGGGAGGGAGATGAAAAACCGTTTTTT.

The chain couples TRBV28 to TRBJ1-2; unclear D gene. V lost 6 bases and J 2 bases, leaving 4 bases between the germline ends. This CDR3 comprises 11 residues. Germline V lookup: CDR1 MDHEN, CDR2 SYDVKM. CDR3 nucleotide sequence: TGTGCCAGCAGCCTAAACTATGGCTACACCTTC. It encodes CASSLNYGYTF.

This clone came up a few times. The chain combines TRBV5-1 with TRBJ1-5, with D possibly being TRBD1 (5 bases). In germline, CDR1 is SGHRS, CDR2 YFSETQ. The germline V and J ends were trimmed by 2 bases and 6 bases, with 9 bases remaining between them. There are 13 residues in the CDR3. The CDR3 sequence: CASSFTGVQPQHF. CDR3 sequence (DNA): TGCGCCAGCAGCTTTACGGGGGTTCAGCCCCAGCATTTT.

The gene calls are TRBV9 and TRBJ1-2; D gene unclear. Germline V lookup: CDR1 SGDLS, CDR2 YYNGEE. This CDR3 has 13 amino acids. V lost 4 bases to trimming and J lost 2 bases, with 9 bases between them. CDR3 in amino acids: CASSPGGNYGYTF. The CDR3 DNA sequence: TGTGCCAGCAGCCCAGGAGGAAACTATGGCTACACCTTC.

The chain has TRBV29-1 and TRBJ2-7; D call uncertain. Deletions cut 2 bases from V and 0 bases from J, with 8 bases between. The CDR3 runs to 13 residues. The germline gives CDR1 SQVTM, CDR2 ANQGSEA. CDR3 protein: CSVEYSGSYEQYF. The CDR3, as DNA: TGCAGCGTTGAATATTCGGGCTCCTACGAGCAGTACTTC.

This clone was seen only a few times. The V and J genes are TRBV28 and TRBJ2-2, with a weak D call TRBD1 (6 bases). The V gene lost 9 bases and the J gene lost 4 bases, with 15 bases spanning the gap. Germline assignment: CDR1 MDHEN and CDR2 SYDVKM. The length of the CDR3 is 14 residues. In DNA form, the CDR3 reads TGTGCCAGTTTGGTGGGGGCGGGCACCGGGGAGCTGTTTTTT. Its protein is CASLVGAGTGELFF. Full variable domain (outside the CDR3, taken from reference TRBV28 and TRBJ2-2): DVKVTQSSRYLVKRTGEKVFLECVQDMDHENMFWYRQDPGLGLRLIYFSYDVKMKEKGDIPEGYSVSREKKERFSLILESASTNQTSMYLCASLVGAGTGELFFGEGSRLTVL.

V gene TRBV6-1 combines with J gene TRBJ2-7; TRBD1 matches 9 bases. The CDR3 has 16 residues. V gave up 3 bases and J gave up 1 base; unmatched junction bases: 7. The germline V gene has CDR1 MNHNS and CDR2 SASEGT. For the CDR3, the DNA is TGTGCCAGCAGTGACGCGACAGGGGGTTGGTCCTACGAGCAGTACTTC. It translates to CASSDATGGWSYEQYF.

The chain couples TRBV7-3 to TRBJ1-5; D is uncertain. Germline V gives CDR1 SGHTA, CDR2 FQGTGA. V was shortened by 9 bases and J by 0 bases, with 27 bases between the two germline ends. The CDR3 runs 19 residues. In DNA, the CDR3 is TGTGCCAGATACGACTCCAAGAGCGTGAGAGACTATAGCAATCAGCCCCAGCATTTT. Translation: CARYDSKSVRDYSNQPQHF. Supplemented by reference TRBV7-3 and TRBJ1-5, the full variable domain reads GAGVSQTPSNKVTEKGKYVELRCDPISGHTALYWYRQSLGQGPEFLIYFQGTGAADDSGLPNDRFFAVRPEGSVSTLKIQRTERGDSAVYLCARYDSKSVRDYSNQPQHFGDGTRLSIL.

The gene calls are TRBV7-2 and TRBJ2-2, with unresolved D. V lost 2 bases and J lost 2, with 9 bases in between. The length of the CDR3 is 15 residues. Germline-derived CDR1 and CDR2 are SGHTA and FQGNSA. The CDR3 DNA follows: TGTGCCAGCAGCTTATCCCAGATAAACACCGGGGAGCTGTTTTTT. Translated, it gives CASSLSQINTGELFF.

This clone turned up a few times. The chain employs TRBV28 and TRBJ1-2, with 8 bases lining up with TRBD1. With 5 bases clipped from V and 8 bases from J, the junction kept 10 bases outside the gene matches. The CDR3 spans 14 residues. Germline assignment: CDR1 MDHEN and CDR2 SYDVKM. The CDR3, as DNA: TGTGCCAGCAGTGCGTTCATAACAGGGGGGGGCTACACCTTC. Protein product: CASSAFITGGGYTF.

This chain connects TRBV6-5 to TRBJ2-7; TRBD1 agrees at 9 bases. Per the germline V gene, CDR1 is MNHEY and CDR2 is SVGAGI. V was clipped by 2 bases and J by 0 bases; unmatched bases: 2. This CDR3 comprises 15 residues. CDR3 sequence (DNA): TGTGCCAGCAGTTACGGACAGGGGAGCTCCTACGAGCAGTACTTC. Its translation is CASSYGQGSSYEQYF.

The chain recombines TRBV9 with TRBJ2-7, with a weak D call TRBD1 (6 bases). V lost 4 bases and J lost 1, with 12 bases in between. Germline lookup yields CDR1 SGDLS and CDR2 YYNGEE. This CDR3 has 14 amino acids. Here the CDR3 DNA reads TGTGCCAGCAGCCTCAACAGGGTTTCCTACGAGCAGTACTTC. It yields the protein CASSLNRVSYEQYF.

The chain employs TRBV9 and TRBJ1-3; D call uncertain. Trimming took 0 bases from V and 0 from J, leaving 10 bases between them. From germline, CDR1 is SGDLS and CDR2 YYNGEE. The CDR3 is 16 amino acids. CDR3: CASSVGTGFSGNTIYF. The DNA for the CDR3 is TGTGCCAGCAGCGTAGGGACTGGCTTCTCTGGAAACACCATATATTTT.

This clone was picked up one time. The genes are TRBV10-3 and TRBJ2-7, with 7 positions matching TRBD1. Losses at the gene ends were 0 bases for V and 5 bases for J; bases not matched to a gene: 4. The CDR3 contains 14 residues. The germline CDR1 and CDR2 sequences are ENHRY and SYGVKD. The CDR3 coding sequence is TGTGCCATCAGTGAGTCCACAGGGGTCGACGAGCAGTACTTC. Its protein is CAISESTGVDEQYF.

The CDR3, as DNA: TGTGCCAGCAGCCCAGCCGGGGGGCAGGGTCTCAGGACCCTCCACTTT. It yields the protein CASSPAGGQGLRTLHF. The rearrangement uses TRBV9 and TRBJ1-6; TRBD1 might be the D (6 bases). Germline assignment: CDR1 SGDLS and CDR2 YYNGEE. Trimming took 4 bases from V and 14 from J, leaving 25 bases between them. The CDR3 extends over 16 amino acids.

V and J are TRBV10-3 and TRBJ1-2; D may be TRBD1 (6 bases). Trimming stripped 2 bases from V and 5 bases from J, with 12 bases between. CDR1 ENHRY and CDR2 SYGVKD come from the germline V gene. The length of the CDR3 is 14 residues. As DNA, the CDR3 is TGTGCCATCAGTGAGGGGGGCGCGGGTTATGGCTACACCTTC. The encoded protein is CAISEGGAGYGYTF.

V and J are TRBV6-5 and TRBJ2-7, with D uncertain. With 2 bases removed from V and 0 bases from J, the gap between germline ends came to 5 bases. Germline CDR1 is MNHEY and CDR2 is SVGAGI. This CDR3 is 13 amino acids long. The CDR3, as DNA: TGTGCCAGCAGTTACGACACCTCCTACGAGCAGTACTTC. Protein: CASSYDTSYEQYF.

The chain recombines TRBV11-2 with TRBJ1-3; D unresolved. Trimming removed 3 bases at V and 4 bases at J, with 7 bases between. Germline values: CDR1 SGHAT, CDR2 FQNNGV. CDR3 length: 13 amino acids. DNA for the CDR3: TGTGCCAGCAGCTTTGGGCTGGGAAACACCATATATTTT. Residues: CASSFGLGNTIYF.

The CDR3 DNA reads TGTGCCAGCAGTGAACAGGGGGCTATCTATGGCTACACCTTC. It is translated as CASSEQGAIYGYTF. V gene TRBV6-4 combines with J gene TRBJ1-2; 9 bases line up with TRBD1. Germline V gene lookup returns CDR1 MRHNA and CDR2 SNTAGT. CDR3 length: 14 residues. The V segment lost 3 bases and the J segment 4 bases; nucleotides outside the gene matches: 3.

The chain is built from TRBV7-9 and TRBJ2-3, with 9 nucleotides matching TRBD1. In germline, CDR1 is SEHNR, CDR2 FQNEAQ (reference sequence). The CDR3 runs 16 residues. Trimming at V came to 6 bases and at J to 6 bases, leaving 13 bases not matched to a gene. CDR3 loop: CASSPRDRVGWDTQYF. As DNA, the CDR3 is TGTGCCAGCAGTCCCCGGGACAGGGTTGGTTGGGATACGCAGTATTTT.

The chain couples TRBV7-2 to TRBJ1-3, with unresolved D. The germline V gene encodes CDR1 SGHTA and CDR2 FQGNSA. There are 12 residues in the CDR3. V dropped 2 bases and J dropped 11 bases, with 10 bases sitting between them. The CDR3 sequence: CASSLMKLPIYF. The DNA for the CDR3 is TGTGCCAGCAGCTTAATGAAACTCCCCATATATTTT.

V is TRBV27 and J is TRBJ2-7; 8 nucleotides agree with TRBD1. The V segment lost 6 bases and the J segment 1 base; nucleotides outside the gene matches: 8. The CDR3 has 15 residues. Germline V gene lookup returns CDR1 MNHEY and CDR2 SMNVEV (reference sequence). The CDR3, as DNA: TGTGCCAGCAGAATCCCCGGGACAGGATCCTACGAGCAGTACTTC. It translates to CASRIPGTGSYEQYF.

This clone was observed a single time. The chain couples TRBV6-1 to TRBJ1-3, with TRBD1 as a possible D gene (6 bases). Germline V gene lookup returns CDR1 MNHNS and CDR2 SASEGT. CDR3 size: 13 residues. Trimming took off 8 bases at V and 0 bases at J, with 8 bases between the two ends. CDR3 loop: CASCRGSGNTIYF. CDR3 coding DNA: TGTGCCAGCTGCAGGGGCTCTGGAAACACCATATATTTT.

V is TRBV6-1 and J is TRBJ2-5, with D unclear. The CDR3 sequence is 11 residues long. CDR1 is MNHNS and CDR2 is SASEGT in the germline V gene. Trimming took 6 bases from V and 5 from J, leaving 7 bases between them. CDR3 bases: TGTGCCAGCAGAAAACTGGAGACCCAGTACTTC. Amino acid sequence: CASRKLETQYF.